This T cell receptor beta chain was obtained from a study of cytomegalovirus exposure and HLA in healthy donors. The primer mix had 60 Vbeta and 13 Jbeta primers. Only in-frame clones appear in the TCRdb table, and some are missing; sequencing was by immunoSEQ multiplex PCR. The repertoire holds roughly 130,000 clones, with approximately 80% as singletons. Germline CDR1 SGHNT, CDR2 YENEEA. Trimming cost V 5 bases and J 8 bases; bases outside gene matches: 5. This CDR3 contains 14 residues. The rearrangement links TRBV11-3 to TRBJ2-4; TRBD1 agrees at 11 bases. This TCR was recovered from a male donor in good health and CMV-seropositive. Sequenced sample: PBMCs. DNA for the CDR3: TGTGCCAGCAGCCGCCGGGACAGGGGGGACATTCAGTACTTC. Protein sequence: CASSRRDRGDIQYF.